This T cell receptor (beta chain) emerged from a study of cytomegalovirus exposure and HLA in healthy donors. Study findings and constraints: TCR beta sequences reportedly predicted most subjects' HLA-A and HLA-B alleles accurately. A list of 150 or so TCR beta chains associated with cytomegalovirus was given. Within an earlier analysis, most TCR beta V segments proved productive either about 90% or about 30% of the time.

Germline assignment: CDR1 MNHEY and CDR2 SMNVEV (reference sequence). V lost 5 bases, J lost 11 bases, and 10 bases stayed unmatched. The CDR3 totals 14 residues. Comments on this clone: Antigen unknown.

PCR was performed using 60 Vbeta and 13 Jbeta primers. Using immunoSEQ multiplex PCR, the repertoire was profiled, and TCRdb retains in-frame clones only, with some absent. The data contain about 280,000 clones, around 90% of them singletons. Nominally healthy donors were sampled, though unrecorded immune exposures were likely. This rearrangement joins TRBV27 to TRBJ1-1; 11 bases are a match to TRBD1. This TCR came from a woman younger than 30 in good health and CMV-seronegative. The sequenced material came from PBMCs. CDR3 bases: TGTGCCAGCAGTCTACAAGGGACAGGGGGTAGGGCTTTCTTT. Encoded protein: CASSLQGTGGRAFF.